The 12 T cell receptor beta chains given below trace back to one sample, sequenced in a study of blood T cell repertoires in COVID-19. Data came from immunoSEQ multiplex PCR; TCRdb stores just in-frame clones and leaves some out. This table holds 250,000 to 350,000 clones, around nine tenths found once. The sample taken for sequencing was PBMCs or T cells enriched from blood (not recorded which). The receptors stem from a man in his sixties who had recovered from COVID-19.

The CDR3 sequence: CATSGATGDSNQPQHF. CDR3 in DNA: TGTGCCACCTCCGGGGCTACAGGGGATAGCAATCAGCCCCAGCATTTT. The genes are TRBV24-1 and TRBJ1-5; 7 bases align to TRBD1. The CDR3 consists of 16 residues. Germline CDR1 reads KGHDR; CDR2 reads SFDVKD. V shed 9 bases, J shed 0 bases, and the junction held 10 bases outside the gene matches.

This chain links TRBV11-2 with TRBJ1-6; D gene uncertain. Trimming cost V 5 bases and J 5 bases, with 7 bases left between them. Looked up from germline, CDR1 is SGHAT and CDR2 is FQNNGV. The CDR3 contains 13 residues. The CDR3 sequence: CASSLTDNSPLHF. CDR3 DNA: TGTGCCAGCAGCCTAACTGATAATTCACCCCTCCACTTT.

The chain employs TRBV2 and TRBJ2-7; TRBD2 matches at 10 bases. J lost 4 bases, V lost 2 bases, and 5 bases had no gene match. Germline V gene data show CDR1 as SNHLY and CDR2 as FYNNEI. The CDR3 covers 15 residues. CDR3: CASSETSGTWYEQYF. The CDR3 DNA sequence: TGTGCCAGCAGTGAAACTAGCGGGACCTGGTACGAGCAGTACTTC.

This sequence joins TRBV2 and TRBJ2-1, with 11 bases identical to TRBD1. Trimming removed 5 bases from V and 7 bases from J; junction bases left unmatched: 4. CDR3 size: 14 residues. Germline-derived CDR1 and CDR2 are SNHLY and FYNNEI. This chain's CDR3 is CASSQGTGGNEQFF. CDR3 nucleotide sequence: TGTGCCAGCAGTCAGGGGACAGGGGGAAATGAGCAGTTCTTC.

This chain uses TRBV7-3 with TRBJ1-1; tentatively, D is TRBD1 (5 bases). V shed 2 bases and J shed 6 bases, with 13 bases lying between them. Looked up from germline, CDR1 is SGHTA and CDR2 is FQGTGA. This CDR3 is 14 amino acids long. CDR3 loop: CASSLGGGGSEAFF. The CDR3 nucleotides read TGTGCCAGCAGCTTAGGCGGGGGTGGCTCTGAAGCTTTCTTT.

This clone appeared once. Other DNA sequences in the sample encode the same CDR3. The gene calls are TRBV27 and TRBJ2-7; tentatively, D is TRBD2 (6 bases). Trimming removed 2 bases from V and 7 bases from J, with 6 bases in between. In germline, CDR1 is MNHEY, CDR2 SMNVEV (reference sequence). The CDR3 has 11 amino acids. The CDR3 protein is CASSLGGEQYF. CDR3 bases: TGTGCCAGCAGTTTAGGGGGGGAGCAGTACTTC.

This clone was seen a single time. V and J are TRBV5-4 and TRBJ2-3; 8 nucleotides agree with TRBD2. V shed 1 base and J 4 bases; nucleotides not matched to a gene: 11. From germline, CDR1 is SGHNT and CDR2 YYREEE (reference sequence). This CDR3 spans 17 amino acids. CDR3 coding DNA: TGTGCCAGCAGCTTGCAGTGGGTGGGGACTAGTCCAGATACGCAGTATTTT. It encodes CASSLQWVGTSPDTQYF.

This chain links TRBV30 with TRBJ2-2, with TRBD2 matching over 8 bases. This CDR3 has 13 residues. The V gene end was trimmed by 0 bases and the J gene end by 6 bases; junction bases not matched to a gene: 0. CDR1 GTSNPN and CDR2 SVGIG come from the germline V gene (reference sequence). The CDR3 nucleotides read TGTGCCTGGAGTGTGCGGGGGGCCGGGGAGCTGTTTTTT. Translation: CAWSVRGAGELFF.

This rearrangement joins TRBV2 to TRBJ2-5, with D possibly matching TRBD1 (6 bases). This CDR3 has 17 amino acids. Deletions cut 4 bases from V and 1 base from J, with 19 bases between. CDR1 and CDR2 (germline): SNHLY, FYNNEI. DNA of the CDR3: TGTGCCAGCAGTGTTTCTTCGGGACACCGAACCCAAGAGACCCAGTACTTC. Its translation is CASSVSSGHRTQETQYF.

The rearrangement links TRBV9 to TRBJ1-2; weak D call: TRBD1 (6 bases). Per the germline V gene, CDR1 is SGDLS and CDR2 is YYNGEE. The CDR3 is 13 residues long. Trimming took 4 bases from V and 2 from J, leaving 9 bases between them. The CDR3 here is CASSKTGNYGYTF. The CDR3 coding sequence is TGTGCCAGCAGCAAAACAGGGAACTATGGCTACACCTTC.

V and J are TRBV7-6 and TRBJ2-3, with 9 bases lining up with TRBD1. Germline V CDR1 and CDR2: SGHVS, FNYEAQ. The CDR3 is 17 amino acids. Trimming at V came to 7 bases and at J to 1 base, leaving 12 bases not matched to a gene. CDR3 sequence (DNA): TGTGCCAGCAAAGCGGGACAGGGACTCACTGGCACAGATACGCAGTATTTT. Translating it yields CASKAGQGLTGTDTQYF.

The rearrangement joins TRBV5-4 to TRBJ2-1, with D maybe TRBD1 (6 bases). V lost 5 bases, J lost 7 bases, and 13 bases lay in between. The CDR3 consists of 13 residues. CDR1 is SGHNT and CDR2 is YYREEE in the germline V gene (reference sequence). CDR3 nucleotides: TGTGCCAGCAGTAAAACAGGGAGAAATGAGCAGTTCTTC. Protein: CASSKTGRNEQFF.